This passage covers 16 T cell receptor beta chains from one sample sequenced in a study of T cell responses to AZD1222 COVID-19 vaccine. Libraries were prepared by immunoSEQ multiplex PCR; TCRdb keeps only in-frame clonotypes and omits some of them. The sample holds some 130,000 clones; roughly 88% are singletons and the top ten take around 0.99%. The sample consisted of peripheral blood, taken 28 days after the second AZD1222 dose. The receptors stem from an adult who received the AZD1222 COVID-19 vaccine.

In DNA, the CDR3 is TGCGCCAGCAGCTTGGTCGGAGGCGGCGACGAGCAGTACTTC. Translating gives CASSLVGGGDEQYF. The chain uses TRBV5-1 and TRBJ2-7; maybe TRBD2 (5 bases). The CDR3 is 14 amino acids. The V end lost 0 bases, the J end lost 5 bases, and 12 bases lay between the germline ends. Per germline, CDR1 SGHRS and CDR2 YFSETQ.

Only one count was recorded for this clone. The chain joins TRBV7-3 to TRBJ2-3; D unclear. Per germline, CDR1 SGHTA and CDR2 FQGTGA. V dropped 4 bases and J dropped 3 bases, with 11 bases sitting between them. The CDR3 is 14 residues long. CDR3 protein: CASSSHSQTDTQYF. CDR3 sequence (DNA): TGTGCCAGCAGCTCCCACTCCCAGACAGATACGCAGTATTTT.

The chain employs TRBV9 and TRBJ2-1, with 8 nucleotides matching TRBD2. Germline trimming cut 4 bases from V and 6 bases from J; bases unmatched to any gene: 9. In germline, CDR1 is SGDLS, CDR2 YYNGEE. The CDR3 spans 15 residues. CDR3 sequence reads: CASSPGPAGVNEQFF. The CDR3 DNA sequence: TGTGCCAGCAGCCCCGGGCCAGCGGGGGTCAATGAGCAGTTCTTC.

In DNA, the CDR3 is TGCGCCAGCAGCTTTCCAGGGCGGAATGAGCAGTTCTTC. It translates to CASSFPGRNEQFF. The genes are TRBV5-1 and TRBJ2-1; TRBD1 might be the D (5 bases). Germline V lookup: CDR1 SGHRS, CDR2 YFSETQ. Trimming stripped 2 bases from V and 7 bases from J, with 10 bases between. This CDR3 spans 13 amino acids.

This clone was observed a few times. The same CDR3 is also encoded by other DNA sequences in this sample. The chain is built from TRBV12-3 or TRBV12-4 and TRBJ2-7; the match to TRBD2 covers 7 bases. The CDR3 consists of 13 residues. The ends lost 2 bases at V and 3 bases at J; junction bases unmatched: 1. The CDR3 DNA reads as TGTGCCAGCAGTTTATCGGGGGGCTACGAGCAGTACTTC. Its translation is CASSLSGGYEQYF.

The chain couples TRBV20-1 to TRBJ2-1; weak D call: TRBD2 (6 bases). This CDR3 spans 11 amino acids. The germline V gene has CDR1 DFQATT and CDR2 SNEGSKA (reference sequence). V was trimmed by 3 bases and J by 15 bases, leaving 15 bases between them. The CDR3 loop reads CSARVGTPLFF. The CDR3 DNA follows: TGCAGTGCTAGGGTTGGGACTCCACTGTTCTTC.

The chain's CDR3 is CASSQLMGSYQPQHF. In nucleotides, the CDR3 is TGTGCCAGCAGCCAACTAATGGGCAGTTATCAGCCCCAGCATTTT. The V and J genes are TRBV6-5 and TRBJ1-5; D is unclear. The CDR3 is 15 residues long. Germline CDR1 is MNHEY and CDR2 is SVGAGI. V lost 6 bases, J lost 5 bases, and 17 bases lay in between.

V gene TRBV7-9 combines with J gene TRBJ2-1; D ambiguous. Germline CDR1 and CDR2: SEHNR and FQNEAQ (reference sequence). V gave up 3 bases and J gave up 9 bases, with 18 bases separating them. This CDR3 region has 15 residues. The CDR3 DNA is TGTGCCAGCAGCTTTAGCTGGGATAATCCCCTTGAGCAGTTCTTC. It yields the protein CASSFSWDNPLEQFF.

The genes are TRBV11-2 and TRBJ2-3; D is undetermined. This CDR3 is built from 16 residues. Between the trimmed V and J ends, which lost 5 bases and 2 bases, there was a span of 17 bases. Germline V lookup: CDR1 SGHAT, CDR2 FQNNGV. CDR3 in amino acids: CASSTLMRRSTDTQYF. The CDR3 region has the DNA TGTGCCAGCAGCACCCTCATGAGGCGGTCCACAGATACGCAGTATTTT.

The chain recombines TRBV21-1 with TRBJ1-1; the DNA was not compared with TRBD1, the D call given in the table. TRBV21-1 is classified as a pseudogene. This CDR3 comprises 17 residues. CDR3 in DNA: TGTGCCAGCAGCCCTCGGGGGACAGGGGGCGAGACGACTGAAGCTTTCTTT. Translation: CASSPRGTGGETTEAFF.

The gene calls are TRBV11-2 and TRBJ2-7, with 9 bases fitting TRBD2. The junction had 1 base not matched to a gene; V was cut back by 1 base and J by 3 bases. The germline CDR1 and CDR2 sequences are SGHAT and FQNNGV. The CDR3 is made up of 14 amino acids. This CDR3 is CASSLGTSVYEQYF. CDR3 sequence (DNA): TGTGCCAGCAGCTTAGGGACTAGCGTCTACGAGCAGTACTTC.

The V gene is TRBV7-8, the J gene TRBJ1-5; 7 positions match TRBD1. The germline V gene encodes CDR1 SGHVS and CDR2 FQNEAQ. This CDR3 is 13 amino acids long. V was pared by 5 bases and J by 6 bases, with 4 bases of the junction left unmatched. The CDR3: CASSRTGAQPQHF. The CDR3 coding sequence is TGTGCCAGCAGCCGTACAGGGGCTCAGCCCCAGCATTTT. The full variable domain, with the rest looked up from reference TRBV7-8 and TRBJ1-5, is GAGVSQSPRYKVAKRGQDVALRCDPISGHVSLFWYQQALGQGPEFLTYFQNEAQLDKSGLPSDRFFAERPEGSVSTLKIQRTQQEDSAVYLCASSRTGAQPQHFGDGTRLSIL.

The genes are TRBV5-6 and TRBJ2-7; TRBD1 aligns across 7 bases. The CDR3 consists of 14 residues. CDR1 is SGHDT, CDR2 YYEEEE, per germline. With 2 bases clipped from V and 2 bases from J, the junction kept 4 bases outside the gene matches. The CDR3 here is CASSFDRVAYEQYF. CDR3 bases: TGTGCCAGCAGCTTTGACAGGGTAGCCTACGAGCAGTACTTC.

This chain links TRBV7-9 with TRBJ1-1, with a weak D call TRBD1 (6 bases). The CDR3 is made up of 15 amino acids. The germline gives CDR1 SEHNR, CDR2 FQNEAQ (reference sequence). Trimming took 1 base from V and 1 from J, leaving 10 bases between them. DNA of the CDR3: TGTGCCAGCAGCTTAGAGGACAGTGGGAACACTGAAGCTTTCTTT. It is translated as CASSLEDSGNTEAFF.

The V and J genes are TRBV10-3 and TRBJ1-3; no clear D gene. Germline CDR1 reads ENHRY; CDR2 reads SYGVKD. This CDR3 region has 11 residues. The V gene lost 7 bases and the J gene lost 3 bases, with 4 bases spanning the gap. CDR3 DNA: TGTGCCATCAACGATGGAAACACCATATATTTT. It specifies CAINDGNTIYF.

The rearrangement links TRBV19 to TRBJ1-3; 7 bases align to TRBD1. The CDR3 length is 15 residues. With 3 bases clipped from V and 3 bases from J, the junction kept 5 bases outside the gene matches. The germline V gene has CDR1 LNHDA and CDR2 SQIVND (reference sequence). This chain's CDR3 is CASSISGTVGNTIYF. The CDR3 region has the DNA TGTGCCAGTAGTATCTCCGGGACAGTTGGAAACACCATATATTTT.